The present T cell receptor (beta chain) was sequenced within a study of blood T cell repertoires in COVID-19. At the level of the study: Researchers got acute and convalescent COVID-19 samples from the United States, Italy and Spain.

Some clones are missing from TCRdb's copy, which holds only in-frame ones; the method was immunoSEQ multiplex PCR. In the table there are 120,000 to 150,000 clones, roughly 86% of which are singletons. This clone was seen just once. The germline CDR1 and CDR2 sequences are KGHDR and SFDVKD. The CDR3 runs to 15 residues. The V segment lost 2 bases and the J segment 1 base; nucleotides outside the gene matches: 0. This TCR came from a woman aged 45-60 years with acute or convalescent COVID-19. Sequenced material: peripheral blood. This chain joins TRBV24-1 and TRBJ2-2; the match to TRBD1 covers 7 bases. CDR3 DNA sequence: TGTGCCACCAGTGATTGGACAGGGAACACCGGGGAGCTGTTTTTT. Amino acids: CATSDWTGNTGELFF.